This section outlines one T cell receptor beta chain sequence together with its context. This clone was counted between two and nine times. Its antigen is unknown. No clone much larger than this one lies a single base away; base qualities are absent. Library preparation used the immunoSEQ multiplex PCR assay. For the multiplex PCR, a mixture combining 60 forward primers for TCR Vbeta segments and 13 reverse primers for TCR Jbeta segments was used. The CDR3 region of rearranged TCR beta genes was amplified from genomic DNA with a multiplex PCR assay. The amplified TCR beta libraries were sequenced on the Illumina HiSeq System as 87-base-pair reads. The authors' pipeline ran thus. A later analysis tallied tens of millions of unique TCR beta chains across the 610 or so repertoires, and 10 million to 11 million of those chains were shared by two or more donors. Raw reads were error-corrected and collapsed into unique sequences by a nearest-neighbor algorithm in which closely related sequences were merged to remove PCR and sequencing errors. To assign V, D and J gene segments, CDR3 sequences were aligned to IMGT reference sequences. Each retained sequence needed at least a six-nucleotide match to both a V gene segment and a J gene segment. Rearrangements were classified as productive when the CDR3 lacked stop codons and remained in frame with V and J, and all other rearrangements were classified as non-productive. CDR3 was defined by IMGT convention, running from the second conserved V-encoded cysteine to the conserved J-encoded phenylalanine. The earlier analysis of some 600 of the donors excluded sequences that lacked an unambiguous match to a single V gene segment. In an earlier analysis of roughly 500 of the donors, V segments were called functional above 56.7% productive rearrangements and were called segregating when the between-donor standard deviation exceeded 5%. A statistical classification framework was built to diagnose cytomegalovirus status from the catalog of TCR beta chain sequences. A later analysis assigned V and J genes by comparing TCR nucleotide sequences with IMGT/GENE-DB human TR gene sequences. A later analysis assigned CDR3 sequences and most-parsimonious VDJ recombination scenarios with the TCRdist pipeline. A later analysis defined each TCR beta chain by its CDR3 amino acid sequence plus V-gene family, and excluded reads lacking a unique V-gene family. In a later analysis, approximately 640 highly shared, low-generation-probability nucleotide sequences were removed to address suspected cross-contamination and a sequencing artifact. In a later analysis, a clonal expansion index was calculated for each public chain from normalized within-repertoire ranks of inferred template counts. A later analysis computed generation probabilities with a VDJ recombination model fitted to out-of-frame rearrangements, and checked the results against IGoR. A later analysis scored TCR-TCR, TCR-HLA and TCR-CMV co-occurrence with hypergeometric tests, applying a repertoire-size bias correction to TCR pairs. To estimate false discovery rates, a later analysis permuted the HLA or CMV assignments 20 times. In a later analysis, co-occurring TCRs were grouped using DBSCAN, with TCRdist sequence similarity added in when clustering inside HLA-allele-positive subsets. Repertoires with fewer than 30,000 or more than 120,000 public chains, plus five repertoires with anomalous nucleotide sharing, were excluded from co-occurrence clustering. This immuneACCESS table, as held by TCRdb, lists in-frame sequences with V and J called but not all clones. Of the missing ones, under half trace to an unresolved V gene in checked studies; the others have no known cause. That table furnishes V, J and clone size, whereas the DNA furnished D and trimming. This sample lists 180,000 or so clones; 77% were detected once. The top ten clones comprise 1.4% of the sample.

The cohort comprised 710 or so healthy bone marrow donors. Cohort members were all nominally healthy when sampled, although unrecorded immune exposures were likely present. The donor tested CMV seronegative and was one of the 352 seronegative cohort members. Every donor gave a peripheral blood sample, and the peripheral blood mononuclear cells from that sample were used for TCR beta sequencing. Genomic DNA was extracted from the blood cell samples with the Qiagen DNeasy Blood Extraction Kit. The data were obtained in a study of cytomegalovirus exposure and HLA in healthy donors (dated by TCRdb to about 2017). General notes on the study: In an earlier analysis of under 600 of the donors, 276 Gb of sequence data and some 120 million unique TCR beta sequences from about 190 million T cells were reported. Class I and class II HLA loci were covered by the typing at four-digit resolution. Every repertoire in the discovery cohort had been generated on one and the same sequencing platform. An early release that covered roughly 600 HLA-typed donors contained approximately 300 gigabases of sequencing data and some 87 million unique TCR sequences. In addition to the first cohort of 666 subjects, a separate validation cohort of approximately 130 different subjects was used. The study was designed to test whether signatures of past pathogen exposure could be identified by cataloging public T cell receptors. Rather than drawing on any new phenotypic data, the later analysis identified candidate immune exposures from TCR beta sequences and the way those sequences occurred across donors. Among about 370 genotyped donors of the cohort, an average of around 250,000 unique TCR beta nucleotide sequences was sequenced per donor, of which about 19% were non-productive. The study profiled the T cell repertoires of 666 subjects by immunosequencing and related them to cytomegalovirus serostatus. To decide whether each TCR beta V gene segment behaved as functional or pseudogenic, an earlier analysis of approximately 620 of the donors relied on high-throughput TCR beta sequencing. Genome-wide SNP genotypes for about 60% of the 666 donors were used in a later genetic analysis, which treated that subset as a discovery cohort. Typing coverage differed by locus: A, B, C, DRB1 and DQB1 were typed in roughly 629-630 donors, DQA1 in 522, DPA1 in 606, and DPB1 in 472. Donor age, sex, ethnicity and CMV serostatus were compiled together with the repertoire data. A later analysis re-examined previously published TCR beta repertoires from roughly 650 donors and added high-resolution HLA genotyping to investigate patterns of TCR occurrence. Roughly five DR-DQ haplotypes were treated as single units for association and clustering because of strong linkage in the cohort. Of the 398 genotyped donors, over 70% fell in the genetic ancestry cluster associated with self-reported Caucasian donors. To predict cytomegalovirus infection status, the study brought together high-throughput TCR immunosequencing, statistical association of individual TCRs with disease status, and machine learning.

Findings and caveats that apply to the study as a whole: A cluster of highly shared sequence variants was judged likely to represent a technical artifact of the sequencing pipeline. Because HLA typing was missing for some donors at each locus, association tests included only the typed subset. Broadly in line with IMGT annotations, most TCR beta V segments showed up in productive rearrangements about 90% or about 30% of the time in an earlier analysis of roughly 590 of the donors. The cohort was sequenced for TCR beta chains only, and without alpha or paired-chain data the features that could be detected were limited. According to a later genetic analysis, donors in an Asian-associated ancestry cluster had fewer N-insertions in productive TCRs than the approximately 610-donor mean. The only immune exposure information available for the cohort was CMV serostatus. In a later analysis, around 17,000 TCR beta sequences were associated with specific HLA alleles at a false discovery rate of 0.05. The study listed approximately 150 TCR beta chains as associated with cytomegalovirus. Linkage disequilibrium might explain the correlated functional status among segregating V segments, but an unknown experimental factor could not be ruled out. The authors suggested that the approach could potentially be generalized to other disease states and immunological phenotypes. The classifier was reported to diagnose cytomegalovirus status with high specificity and sensitivity in both the original and validation cohorts. A further reported finding was that TCR beta sequences accurately predicted the HLA-A and HLA-B alleles for most subjects in the first cohort. Compared with equally common non-associated chains, HLA-associated TCR beta chains in a later analysis were more clonally expanded and had lower generation probabilities. According to a later analysis, TCR association rates differed among HLA loci, with DRB1 alleles showing the most associated TCRs and HLA-C alleles showing the fewest. In a later analysis, several top co-occurrence clusters were reported to appear linked to parvovirus B19, influenza, CMV and Epstein-Barr virus. Across donors, most TCR sequences were observed very rarely, whereas some public TCRs were present in many individuals. When HLA alleles, especially DR and DQ, strongly co-occurred, attributing TCR associations to individual alleles was difficult. Most CMV-associated TCR beta chains appeared to be HLA-restricted in a later analysis, and the HLA associations seemed to be driven largely by CMV exposure. The presence/absence analyses assumed that sequencing depth was roughly uniform across donors, and that assumption may not be true. Because counts were too low, 15 to 20 rarely observed V segments, including chromosome 9 orphons, were left out of the earlier analysis of a few hundred of the donors. A few of the identified cytomegalovirus-associated TCR beta chains were confirmed in vitro to be specific for cytomegalovirus antigens. In a later genetic analysis, a missense DCLRE1C variant was associated with V-gene and J-gene trimming of TCR beta chains, and the association was replicated in an independent cohort.

Material: PBMCs. This clonotype was sampled from a man aged 18 to 30 in good health and CMV-seronegative.

The nucleotides read TGTGCCAGTAGTGGCAGGGGATCGTTTCATGACGAGCAGTACTTC. The resulting protein is CASSGRGSFHDEQYF. This receptor chain uses TRBV19 and TRBJ2-7, with a tentative D gene TRBD1 over 6 matching bases. CDR1 LNHDA and CDR2 SQIVND were looked up in the germline V gene (reference sequence). Including the terminal cysteine and phenylalanine, the CDR3 comprises 15 residues. Just CDR3 DNA is preserved here, 45 bases in frame from base 1. V is shortened by 5 bases, J by 5 bases, and the region joining them spans 19 bases.